The sample holds many counts of the clone carrying this TCR beta chain. Its matching antigen is unknown. TCRdb itself ran the RT-PCR reads through MiXCR, one entry per CDR3 protein. The sample consists of around 470,000 distinct CDR3 sequences, 7.2% of them appearing once. The length of the CDR3 is 14 residues. V dropped 5 bases and J dropped 3; count of bases not matched to a gene: 6. Germline-derived CDR1 and CDR2 are SGHAT and FQDESV (reference sequence). The data were obtained in a study of response to subunit inactivated influenza vaccine. Overall study findings and caveats: The authors suggested that few new T cells are recruited per seasonal influenza vaccination.

Sequencing used PBMCs from blood, obtained roughly 24 months after vaccination. This TCR was sampled from a man in his fifties or sixties who received an inactivated influenza vaccine. This sequence joins TRBV11-1 and TRBJ2-7; 8 bases are a match to TRBD1. CDR3 DNA: TGTGCCAGCAGCCCAAGGACAGGGAACTACGAGCAGTACTTC. Translated, it gives CASSPRTGNYEQYF.